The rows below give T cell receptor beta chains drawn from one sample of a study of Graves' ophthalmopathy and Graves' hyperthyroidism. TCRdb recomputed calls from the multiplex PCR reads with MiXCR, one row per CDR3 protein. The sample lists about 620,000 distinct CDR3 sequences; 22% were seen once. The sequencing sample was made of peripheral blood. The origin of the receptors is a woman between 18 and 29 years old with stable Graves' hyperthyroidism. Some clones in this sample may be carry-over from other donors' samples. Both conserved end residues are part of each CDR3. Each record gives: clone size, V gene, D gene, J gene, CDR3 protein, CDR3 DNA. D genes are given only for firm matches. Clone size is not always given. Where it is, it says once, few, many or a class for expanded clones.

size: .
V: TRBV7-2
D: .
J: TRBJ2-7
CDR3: CASSLERAHGQYF
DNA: TGTGCCAGCAGCTTAGAGCGGGCACACGGGCAGTACTTC

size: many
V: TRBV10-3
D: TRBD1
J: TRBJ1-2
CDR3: CAISGSTGQGGYGYTF
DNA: TGTGCCATCAGTGGGTCGACCGGACAGGGAGGATATGGCTACACCTTC

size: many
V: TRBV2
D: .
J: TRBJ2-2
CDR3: CASSELGDTRTGELFF
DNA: TGTGCCAGCAGTGAGTTAGGGGACACACGCACCGGGGAGCTGTTTTTT

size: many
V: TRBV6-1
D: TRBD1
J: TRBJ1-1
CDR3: CASRPRQGAINTEAFF
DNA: TGTGCCAGCAGGCCAAGACAGGGGGCAATAAACACTGAAGCTTTCTTT

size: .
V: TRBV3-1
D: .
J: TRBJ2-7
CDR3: CASSQDLTGYEQYF
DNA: TGTGCCAGCAGCCAAGATCTTACGGGCTACGAGCAGTACTTC

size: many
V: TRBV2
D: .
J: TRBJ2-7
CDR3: CASSASGTSLLALEQYF
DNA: TGTGCCAGCAGTGCGTCCGGGACCTCCCTTCTAGCCCTCGAGCAGTACTTC

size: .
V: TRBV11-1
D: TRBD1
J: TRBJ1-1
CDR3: CASSPLDRGSTEAFF
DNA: TGTGCCAGCAGCCCCCTGGACAGGGGGAGCACTGAAGCTTTCTTT

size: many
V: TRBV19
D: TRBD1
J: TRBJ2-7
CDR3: CASSKQGVSSYEQYF
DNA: TGTGCCAGTAGTAAACAGGGGGTCTCCTCCTACGAGCAGTACTTC

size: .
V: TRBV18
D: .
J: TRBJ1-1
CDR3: CASSPGVKDAEAFF
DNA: TGTGCCAGCTCACCGGGGGTTAAGGACGCTGAAGCTTTCTTT

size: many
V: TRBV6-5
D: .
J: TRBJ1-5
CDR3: CASKDRPDQPQHF
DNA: TGTGCCAGCAAGGACAGACCCGATCAGCCCCAGCATTTT

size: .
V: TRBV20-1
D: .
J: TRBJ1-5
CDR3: CSASRSYVDQPQHF
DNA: TGCAGTGCTAGTCGGAGTTACGTGGATCAGCCCCAGCATTTT

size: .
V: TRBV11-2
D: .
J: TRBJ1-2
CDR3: CASSKRTDGYTF
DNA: TGTGCCAGCAGCAAACGGACTGATGGCTACACCTTC

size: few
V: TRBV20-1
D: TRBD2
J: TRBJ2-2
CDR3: CSARVSPSGGAEIKTGELFF
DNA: TGCAGTGCTAGAGTTTCCCCTAGCGGGGGGGCCGAAATTAAGACCGGGGAGCTGTTTTTT

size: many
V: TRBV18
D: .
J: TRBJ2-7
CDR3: CASSPKGYEQYF
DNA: TGTGCCAGCTCACCCAAGGGGTACGAGCAGTACTTC

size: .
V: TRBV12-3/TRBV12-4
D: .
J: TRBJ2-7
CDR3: CASSPTQGSYEQYF
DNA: TGTGCCAGCAGTCCGACACAGGGCTCCTACGAGCAGTACTTC

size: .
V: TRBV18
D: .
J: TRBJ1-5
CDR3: CASSPGGIGNQPQHF
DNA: TGTGCCAGCTCACCGGGGGGAATCGGCAATCAGCCCCAGCATTTT

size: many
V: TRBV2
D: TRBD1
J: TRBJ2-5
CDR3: CASSRDSGQGTQYF
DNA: TGTGCCAGCAGTCGGGACAGCGGTCAAGGGACCCAGTACTTC

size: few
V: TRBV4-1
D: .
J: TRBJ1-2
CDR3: CASSQDLGGYTF
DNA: TGCGCCAGCAGCCAAGATCTCGGGGGCTACACCTTC

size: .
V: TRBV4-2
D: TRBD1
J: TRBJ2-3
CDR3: CASSQETGWITDTQYF
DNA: TGTGCCAGCAGCCAAGAGACAGGGTGGATCACAGATACGCAGTATTTT

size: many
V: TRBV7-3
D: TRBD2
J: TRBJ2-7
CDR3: CASSKRTTSGGYEQYF
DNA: TGTGCCAGCAGCAAACGAACTACTAGCGGGGGATACGAGCAGTACTTC

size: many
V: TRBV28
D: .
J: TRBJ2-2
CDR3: CASSLSQGGTGELFF
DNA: TGTGCCAGCAGTTTATCGCAGGGGGGCACCGGGGAGCTGTTTTTT

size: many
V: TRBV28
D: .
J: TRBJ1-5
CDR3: CASSPNQKGGNQPQHF
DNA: TGTGCCAGCAGCCCAAACCAGAAGGGTGGCAATCAGCCCCAGCATTTT

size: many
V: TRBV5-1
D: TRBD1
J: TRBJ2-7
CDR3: CASSLVPNDRDEQYF
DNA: TGCGCCAGCAGCTTGGTTCCAAACGACAGGGACGAGCAGTACTTC

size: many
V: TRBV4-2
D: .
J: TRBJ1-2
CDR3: CASSHLWTVGYGYTF
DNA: TGTGCCAGCAGCCACCTGTGGACTGTCGGATATGGCTACACCTTC

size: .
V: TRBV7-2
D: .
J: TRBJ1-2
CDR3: CASSLATGAHYGYTF
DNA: TGTGCCAGCAGCTTAGCGACGGGAGCTCACTATGGTTACACCTTC

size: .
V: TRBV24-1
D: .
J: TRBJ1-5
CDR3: CATSDTEGGNQPQHF
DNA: TGTGCCACCAGTGATACGGAAGGAGGCAATCAGCCCCAGCATTTT

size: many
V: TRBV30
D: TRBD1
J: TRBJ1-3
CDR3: CAWSGDSPFSGNTIYF
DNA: TGTGCCTGGAGTGGGGACAGCCCCTTCTCTGGAAACACCATATATTTT

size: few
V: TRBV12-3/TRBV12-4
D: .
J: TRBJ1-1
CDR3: CASTRVGGSGTEAFF
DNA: TGTGCCAGCACCAGGGTGGGGGGCTCGGGCACTGAAGCTTTCTTT

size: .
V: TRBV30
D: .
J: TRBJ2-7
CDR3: CAWSRTVEQYF
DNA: TGTGCCTGGAGTAGGACAGTCGAGCAGTACTTC

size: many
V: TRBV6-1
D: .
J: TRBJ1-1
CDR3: CASSPAGGIINTEAFF
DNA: TGTGCCAGCAGTCCCGCGGGAGGGATCATCAACACTGAAGCTTTCTTT

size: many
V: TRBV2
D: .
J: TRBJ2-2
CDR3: CASTRDPPTGELFF
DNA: TGTGCCAGCACCCGGGACCCGCCCACCGGGGAGCTGTTTTTT

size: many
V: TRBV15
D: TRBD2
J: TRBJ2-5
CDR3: CATSRPTSGDLGTQYF
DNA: TGTGCCACCAGCAGACCGACTAGCGGGGATTTGGGGACCCAGTACTTC

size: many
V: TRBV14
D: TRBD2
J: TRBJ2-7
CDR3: CASGREELSYEQYF
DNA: TGTGCCAGCGGACGGGAGGAATTATCCTACGAGCAGTACTTC

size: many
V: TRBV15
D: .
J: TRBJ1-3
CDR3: CATSRDVWFGNTIYF
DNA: TGTGCCACCAGCAGAGATGTATGGTTTGGAAACACCATATATTTT

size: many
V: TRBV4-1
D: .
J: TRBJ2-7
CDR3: CASSQEYPGGSYEQYF
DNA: TGCGCCAGCAGCCAAGAATACCCAGGTGGGTCCTACGAGCAGTACTTC

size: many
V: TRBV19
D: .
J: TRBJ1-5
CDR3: CASSIGDRYQPQHF
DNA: TGTGCCAGTAGTATAGGAGACAGATATCAGCCCCAGCATTTT

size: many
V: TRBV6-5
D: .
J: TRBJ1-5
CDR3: CASSREREGQPQHF
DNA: TGTGCCAGCAGCAGGGAAAGGGAAGGGCAGCCCCAGCATTTT